A selection of T cell receptor beta chains follows, all from one sample in a study of blood T cell repertoires in COVID-19. The method was immunoSEQ multiplex PCR; TCRdb's version includes in-frame clones alone and lacks a portion of them. The sample holds approximately 200,000 clones, 75% to 85% seen once. What was sequenced was peripheral blood. These receptor sequences come from a woman between 45 and 60 years old with acute or convalescent COVID-19. Both conserved end residues are trimmed from each CDR3.

V gene	J gene	CDR3 protein
TRBV28	TRBJ1-2	ASSRRPGRDYGYT
TRBV2	TRBJ1-5	ASSDDRFSNQPQH
TRBV30	TRBJ1-2	AWSPGVHGYT
TRBV5-6	TRBJ2-3	ASSLVRTSGLDTQY
TRBV2	TRBJ2-2	ASRTDRGSYSGELF
TRBV13	TRBJ2-5	ASSGLDKETQY
TRBV9	TRBJ1-2	ASSAGGGANYGYT
TRBV9	TRBJ2-1	ASSPLIGAGGLGEQF
TRBV11-3	TRBJ2-1	ASSGAGSYNEQF
TRBV4-1	TRBJ2-3	ASSTSGRASTDTQY
TRBV5-1	TRBJ2-5	ASSFTGTSRKETQY
TRBV27	TRBJ2-2	ASSSGQGITGELF
TRBV28	TRBJ2-5	ASSSGIKTQY
TRBV7-9	TRBJ1-4	ASSLVARVGEKLF
TRBV7-9	TRBJ2-5	ASSLAGTGGLGETQY
TRBV11-2	TRBJ1-4	ASSLGASGGEEKLF
TRBV3-1/TRBV3-2	TRBJ2-2	ASSWLGAAGELF
TRBV9	TRBJ2-7	ASSLGQGPYEQY
TRBV5-4	TRBJ1-1	ASSPGYMREAF
TRBV15	TRBJ1-4	ATSRELGQGNEKLF
TRBV19	TRBJ2-1	ASSIRDRGHNEQF
TRBV13	TRBJ1-2	ASSSGTASIYGYT
TRBV9	TRBJ1-1	ASSVEPGWNTEAF
TRBV19	TRBJ1-4	ASTEPAEGEKLF